The present T cell receptor beta chain was sequenced within a study of blood T cell repertoires in COVID-19. About the study: Samples representing acute and convalescent COVID-19 were sourced from the United States, Italy and Spain.

V lost 5 bases and J lost 7; bases outside the gene matches: 5. The CDR3 consists of 13 residues. The germline V gene encodes CDR1 MDHEN and CDR2 SYDVKM. Per the original data handling: Quantification of nucleated cells was approximated via reference gene primer amplification. The protocol was immunoSEQ multiplex PCR, while the TCRdb copy is restricted to in-frame clones and leaves out a portion. For V, J and clone size, that table is used; D and trimming come from the DNA. This sample has 100,000 to 150,000 clones, with about 81% found just once. Participants were aged roughly 18 to 90 years, lived in over 20 US areas, and enrolled virtually. Cohort placement rested on clinical history that participants reported themselves.

The sequence derives from a man between 35 and 55 years old with acute COVID-19. The chain employs TRBV28 and TRBJ1-3, with 7 bases identical to TRBD1. Sequences were obtained from PBMCs or T cells enriched from blood (not recorded which). The CDR3 is CASSLGQSNTIYF. CDR3 coding DNA: TGTGCCAGCAGTCTGGGACAGTCTAACACCATATATTTT. Filled out from reference TRBV28 and TRBJ1-3, the complete variable domain reads DVKVTQSSRYLVKRTGEKVFLECVQDMDHENMFWYRQDPGLGLRLIYFSYDVKMKEKGDIPEGYSVSREKKERFSLILESASTNQTSMYLCASSLGQSNTIYFGEGSWLTVV.